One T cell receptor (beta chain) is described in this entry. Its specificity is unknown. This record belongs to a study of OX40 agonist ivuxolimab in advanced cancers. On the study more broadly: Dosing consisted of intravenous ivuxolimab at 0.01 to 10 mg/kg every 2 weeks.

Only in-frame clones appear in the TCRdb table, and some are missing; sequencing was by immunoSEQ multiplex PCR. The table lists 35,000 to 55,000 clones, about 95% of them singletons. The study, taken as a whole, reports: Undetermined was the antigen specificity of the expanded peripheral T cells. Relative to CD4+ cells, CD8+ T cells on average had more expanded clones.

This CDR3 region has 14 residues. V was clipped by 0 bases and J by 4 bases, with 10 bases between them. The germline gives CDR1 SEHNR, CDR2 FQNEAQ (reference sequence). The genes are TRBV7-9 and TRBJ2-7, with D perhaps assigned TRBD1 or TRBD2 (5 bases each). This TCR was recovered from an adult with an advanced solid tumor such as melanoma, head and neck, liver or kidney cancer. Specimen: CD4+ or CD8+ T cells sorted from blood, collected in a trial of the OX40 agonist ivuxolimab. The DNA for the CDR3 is TGTGCCAGCAGCTTAGCGGGAGCAGGGTACGAGCAGTACTTC. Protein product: CASSLAGAGYEQYF.